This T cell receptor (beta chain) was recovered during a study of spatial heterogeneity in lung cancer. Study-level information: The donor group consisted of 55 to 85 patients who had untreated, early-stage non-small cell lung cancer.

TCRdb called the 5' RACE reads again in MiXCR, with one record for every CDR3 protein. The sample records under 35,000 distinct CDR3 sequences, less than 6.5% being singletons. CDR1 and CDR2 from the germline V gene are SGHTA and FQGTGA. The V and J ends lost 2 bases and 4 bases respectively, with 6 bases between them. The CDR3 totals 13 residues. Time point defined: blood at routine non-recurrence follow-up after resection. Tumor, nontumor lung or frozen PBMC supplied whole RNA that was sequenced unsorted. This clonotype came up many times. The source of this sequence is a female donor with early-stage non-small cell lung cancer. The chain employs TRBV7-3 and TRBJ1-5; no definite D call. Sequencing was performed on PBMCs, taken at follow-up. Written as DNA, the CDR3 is TGTGCCAGCAGCTTAGGGCAGAATCAGCCCCAGCATTTT. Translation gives CASSLGQNQPQHF.